Described below is a single T cell receptor (beta chain) sequence and its context. Its antigen remains unidentified. The data were taken from a study of CD8 T cells in Susac syndrome. General study points: The authors acknowledged that the study's TCR sequencing and HLA analysis involved relatively few individuals.

RNA in amounts of roughly 0.45 to 1 ug was reverse transcribed with random hexamers. Across 54 Vbeta and 13 Jbeta, immunoSEQ multiplex PCR amplified TCR beta CDR3. One entry per CDR3 protein, called by TCRdb with MiXCR from the immunoSEQ multiplex PCR reads. The repertoire holds around 45,000 distinct CDR3 sequences, with approximately 93% as singletons. The CDR3 length is 14 residues. The germline V and J ends were trimmed by 3 bases and 2 bases, with 11 bases remaining between them. The V gene's germline CDR1 is MNHEY and CDR2 SMNVEV (reference sequence). This chain uses TRBV27 with TRBJ2-7; no clear D gene. Sequenced sample: CD8+ T cells from PBMCs. The receptor comes from a human donor in good health. In DNA, the CDR3 is TGTGCCAGCAGTTTCTTCGCTGGACCCTACGAGCAGTACTTC. This translates into CASSFFAGPYEQYF.